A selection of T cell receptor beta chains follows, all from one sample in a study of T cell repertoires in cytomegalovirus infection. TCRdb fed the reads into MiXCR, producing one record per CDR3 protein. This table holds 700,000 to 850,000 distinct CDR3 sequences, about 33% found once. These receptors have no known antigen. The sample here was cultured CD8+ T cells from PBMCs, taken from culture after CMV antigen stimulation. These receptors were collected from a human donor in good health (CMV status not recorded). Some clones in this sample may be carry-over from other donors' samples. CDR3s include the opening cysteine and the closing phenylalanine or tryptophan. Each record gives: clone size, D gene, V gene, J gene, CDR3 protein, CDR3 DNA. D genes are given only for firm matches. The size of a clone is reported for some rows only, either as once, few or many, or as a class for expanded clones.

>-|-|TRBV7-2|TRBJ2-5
CVSSQDLRETQYF
TGTGTCAGCAGCCAGGACTTGAGGGAGACCCAGTACTTC
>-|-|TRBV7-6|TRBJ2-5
CVSSLDSFGTQYF
TGTGTCAGCAGCCTGGACAGCTTTGGGACCCAGTACTTC
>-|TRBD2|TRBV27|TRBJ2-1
CASNVLAGGNEQFF
TGTGCCAGCAATGTACTAGCGGGGGGAAATGAGCAGTTCTTC
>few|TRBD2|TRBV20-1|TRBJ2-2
CSAPRLAGPGGELFF
TGCAGTGCTCCTCGACTAGCGGGGCCGGGGGGGGAGCTGTTTTTT
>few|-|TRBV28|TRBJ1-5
CASSFGQVYSNQPQHF
TGTGCCAGCAGTTTTGGGCAGGTGTATAGCAATCAGCCCCAGCATTTT
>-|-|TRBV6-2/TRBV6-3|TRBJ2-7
CASSYATSYEQYF
TGTGCCAGCAGTTACGCTACATCCTACGAGCAGTACTTC
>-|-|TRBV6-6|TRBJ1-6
CASIGTQNPHNSPLHF
TGTGCCAGCATAGGGACGCAAAATCCTCATAATTCACCCCTCCACTTT
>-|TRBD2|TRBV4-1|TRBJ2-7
CASSQVGTSGEQYF
TGCGCCAGCAGCCAAGTCGGGACTAGCGGCGAGCAGTACTTC
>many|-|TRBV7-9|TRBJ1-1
CATSPGSPTEAFF
TGTGCCACCTCACCAGGAAGCCCGACTGAAGCTTTCTTT
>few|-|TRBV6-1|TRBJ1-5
CASRDIYSNQPQHF
TGTGCCAGCAGGGACATCTATAGCAATCAGCCCCAGCATTTT
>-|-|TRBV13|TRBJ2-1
CASSPQRFAYNEQFF
TGTGCCAGCAGCCCCCAAAGGTTTGCCTACAATGAGCAGTTCTTC
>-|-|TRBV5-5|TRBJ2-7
CASSLAGSGLGEQYF
TGTGCCAGCAGCTTGGCCGGGTCAGGGCTGGGCGAGCAGTACTTC
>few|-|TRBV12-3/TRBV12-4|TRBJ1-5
CASTQSGGFSNQPQHF
TGTGCCAGCACTCAATCGGGCGGATTTAGCAATCAGCCCCAGCATTTT
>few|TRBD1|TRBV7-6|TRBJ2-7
CASSPLAGQGAYEQYF
TGTGCCAGCAGCCCCCTCGCGGGACAGGGGGCTTACGAGCAGTACTTC
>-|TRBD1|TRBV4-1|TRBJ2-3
CASSQTRGGLYYGTDTQYF
TGCGCCAGCAGCCAGACCCGAGGGGGCTTATACTACGGCACAGATACGCAGTATTTT
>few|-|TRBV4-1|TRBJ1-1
CASSQEQGRAEAFF
TGCGCCAGCAGCCAAGAACAGGGACGGGCTGAAGCTTTCTTT
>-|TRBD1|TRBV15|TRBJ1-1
CATSRDNTGGRRTEAFF
TGTGCCACCAGCAGAGACAATACAGGGGGCAGACGCACTGAAGCTTTCTTT